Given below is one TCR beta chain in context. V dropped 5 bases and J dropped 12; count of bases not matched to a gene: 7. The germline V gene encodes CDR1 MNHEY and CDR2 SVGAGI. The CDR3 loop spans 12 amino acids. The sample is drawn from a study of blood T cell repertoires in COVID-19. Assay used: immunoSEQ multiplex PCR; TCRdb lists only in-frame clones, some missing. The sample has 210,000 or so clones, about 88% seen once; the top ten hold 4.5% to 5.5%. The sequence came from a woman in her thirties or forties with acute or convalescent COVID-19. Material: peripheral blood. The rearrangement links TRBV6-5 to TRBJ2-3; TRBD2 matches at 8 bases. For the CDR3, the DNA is TGTGCCAGCAGTCCGCCGGGACTAGAACAGTATTTT. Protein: CASSPPGLEQYF.